A single sample gave rise to the 21 T cell receptor beta chains below, sequenced in a study of T cell changes during pregnancy in multiple sclerosis. Measured with immunoSEQ multiplex PCR; TCRdb has only the in-frame clones, and not every one. This sample carries roughly 74,000 clones, approximately 90% of them seen once, and the ten largest clones take over 3%. Sequencing was performed on peripheral blood, taken before pregnancy. Receptors were obtained from a female donor with multiple sclerosis, enrolled in a pregnancy study.

The chain combines TRBV5-4 with TRBJ1-2; D might be TRBD1 (5 bases). This CDR3 has 15 amino acids. CDR1 and CDR2 from the germline V gene are SGHNT and YYREEE (reference sequence). With 4 bases removed from V and 3 bases from J, the gap between germline ends came to 16 bases. The CDR3 DNA follows: TGTGCCAGCAGCCCTTCGGGGGGTAGGGACTATGGCTACACCTTC. The encoded protein is CASSPSGGRDYGYTF.

This chain connects TRBV9 to TRBJ2-7; TRBD1 matches at 7 bases. Germline CDR1 SGDLS, CDR2 YYNGEE. The CDR3 covers 13 residues. Germline trimming cut 0 bases from V and 4 bases from J; bases unmatched to any gene: 1. The CDR3 DNA reads as TGTGCCAGCAGCGTAGAGGGGGCATACGAGCAGTACTTC. Translated, it gives CASSVEGAYEQYF.

This clone appeared a few times. The genes are TRBV7-2 and TRBJ2-7, with no clear D. The germline gives CDR1 SGHTA, CDR2 FQGNSA. The CDR3 consists of 12 residues. V lost 5 bases, J lost 5 bases, and 10 bases lay in between. The CDR3, as DNA: TGTGCCAGCAGCCGGCTGCGGAACGAGCAGTACTTC. Its protein is CASSRLRNEQYF.

In this sample, this clone turned up a few times. V and J are TRBV19 and TRBJ1-2, with 10 positions matching TRBD1. The CDR3 totals 12 residues. CDR1 is LNHDA and CDR2 is SQIVND in the germline V gene (reference sequence). The trim removed 9 bases at V and 7 bases at J, leaving 5 bases unmatched. The CDR3 sequence: CASADRGPGYTF. The CDR3 DNA follows: TGTGCCAGCGCCGACAGGGGGCCTGGCTACACCTTC.

This clone was seen a single time. This same CDR3 is encoded by further DNA sequences in the sample. V is TRBV29-1 and J is TRBJ1-1, with TRBD1 matching 7 bases. CDR1 and CDR2 from the germline V gene are SQVTM and ANQGSEA. CDR3 length equals 12 residues. V trimming: 7 bases; J trimming: 1 base; junction bases outside the gene matches: 3. The CDR3 is CSARTGNTEAFF. CDR3 DNA sequence: TGCAGCGCCAGGACAGGGAACACTGAAGCTTTCTTT.

This clone was detected a few times. The rearrangement uses TRBV2 and TRBJ2-7; 8 bases map to TRBD2. CDR1 SNHLY and CDR2 FYNNEI come from the germline V gene. The trim removed 6 bases at V and 3 bases at J, leaving 7 bases unmatched. CDR3 length equals 14 residues. CDR3 sequence (DNA): TGTGCCAGCAGGATAAGCGGGAGCCACTACGAGCAGTACTTC. It codes for CASRISGSHYEQYF.

In its sample, this clone was seen once. The chain is built from TRBV7-2 and TRBJ2-1; 10 positions agree with TRBD2. The CDR3 contains 17 residues. With 7 bases clipped from V and 0 bases from J, the junction kept 9 bases outside the gene matches. Germline-derived CDR1 and CDR2 are SGHTA and FQGNSA. In DNA, the CDR3 is TGTGCCAGCATCCCTAGCGGGGGCGCCAGCTCCTACAATGAGCAGTTCTTC. It encodes CASIPSGGASSYNEQFF.

Only a few counts were recorded for this clone. J is TRBJ1-3 and V is TRBV6-6, with 7 bases that match TRBD1. Germline V gives CDR1 MNHNY, CDR2 SVGAGI (reference sequence). CDR3 length: 16 amino acids. V gave up 0 bases and J gave up 4 bases; unmatched junction bases: 6. CDR3 loop: CASSYSPAGGGNTIYF. For the CDR3, the DNA is TGTGCCAGCAGTTACTCCCCGGCAGGGGGAGGAAACACCATATATTTT.

The J gene is TRBJ1-1, the V gene TRBV25-1; D is ambiguous. V was shortened by 4 bases and J by 1 base, with 19 bases between the two germline ends. Germline-derived CDR1 and CDR2 are MGHDK and SYGVNS. The CDR3 has 17 residues. In DNA, the CDR3 is TGTGCCAGCAGTGGCCTTGGGGTCAAGGAGGGGAACACTGAAGCTTTCTTT. Translated: CASSGLGVKEGNTEAFF.

This clone was counted once. The rearrangement links TRBV29-1 to TRBJ1-2; D not resolved. This CDR3 contains 13 residues. V shed 2 bases and J shed 12 bases, with 19 bases lying between them. The germline V gene has CDR1 SQVTM and CDR2 ANQGSEA. The chain's CDR3 is CSVEIPALDAHTF. CDR3 DNA: TGCAGCGTTGAAATCCCAGCGCTCGACGCGCACACCTTC.

V gene TRBV30 combines with J gene TRBJ1-5; 8 nucleotides match TRBD1. CDR1 GTSNPN and CDR2 SVGIG come from the germline V gene (reference sequence). This CDR3 spans 16 amino acids. The V gene end was trimmed by 3 bases and the J gene end by 2 bases; junction bases not matched to a gene: 9. The DNA for the CDR3 is TGTGCCTGGAGAGAACAGGGGGTTTTTGGCAATCAGCCCCAGCATTTT. Residues: CAWREQGVFGNQPQHF.

CDR3 bases: TGTGCCAGCAGTCTCACCGGGGAGCTGTTTTTT. Its translation is CASSLTGELFF. This chain connects TRBV27 to TRBJ2-2; D uncertain. This CDR3 has 11 residues. V lost 5 bases and J 4 bases, leaving 2 bases between the germline ends. CDR1 and CDR2 (germline): MNHEY, SMNVEV (reference sequence).

This chain links TRBV4-1 with TRBJ2-5, with 10 positions matching TRBD1. Germline V gives CDR1 MGHRA, CDR2 YSYEKL. The V gene end was trimmed by 4 bases and the J gene end by 2 bases; junction bases not matched to a gene: 4. CDR3 length: 15 amino acids. The CDR3 sequence is CASSLWTGGQETQYF. CDR3 coding DNA: TGCGCCAGCAGCCTCTGGACAGGGGGACAAGAGACCCAGTACTTC.

The chain has TRBV7-9 and TRBJ2-7; 7 bases fit TRBD2. V trimming: 5 bases; J trimming: 4 bases; junction bases outside the gene matches: 5. This CDR3 spans 13 amino acids. CDR1 is SEHNR, CDR2 FQNEAQ, per germline (reference sequence). DNA of the CDR3: TGTGCCAGCAGCCCTAGCGGACTTTACGAGCAGTACTTC. As protein: CASSPSGLYEQYF. Filled out from reference TRBV7-9 and TRBJ2-7, the complete variable domain reads DTGVSQNPRHKITKRGQNVTFRCDPISEHNRLYWYRQTLGQGPEFLTYFQNEAQLEKSRLLSDRFSAERPKGSFSTLEIQRTEQGDSAMYLCASSPSGLYEQYFGPGTRLTVT.

This chain joins TRBV7-3 and TRBJ2-1; 9 bases map to TRBD2. The trim removed 5 bases at V and 4 bases at J, leaving 6 bases unmatched. The CDR3 spans 15 residues. CDR1 is SGHTA and CDR2 is FQGTGA in the germline V gene. The CDR3 DNA reads TGTGCCAGCAGCCCATCGACTAGCGGATACAATGAGCAGTTCTTC. Residues: CASSPSTSGYNEQFF.

This sequence joins TRBV6-5 and TRBJ1-4; no clear D gene. Germline values: CDR1 MNHEY, CDR2 SVGAGI. Trimming removed 0 bases from V and 7 bases from J, with 9 bases in between. The CDR3 is 14 amino acids. The CDR3 reads CASSYSSTGEKLFF. CDR3 nucleotide sequence: TGTGCCAGCAGTTACTCGAGTACGGGTGAAAAACTGTTTTTT.

This rearrangement joins TRBV23-1 to TRBJ2-7; 7 bases are shared with TRBD1. TRBV23-1 is given ORF status, its function remaining uncertain. Trimming at V came to 0 bases and at J to 3 bases, leaving 5 bases not matched to a gene. This CDR3 region has 15 residues. The CDR3 region has the DNA TGCGCCAGCAGTCAATCTTCGGACAGGCACTACGAGCAGTACTTC. It translates to CASSQSSDRHYEQYF.

The V call is TRBV18, the J call TRBJ2-7, with 11 nucleotides matching TRBD1. The CDR3 totals 14 residues. Trimming removed 6 bases from V and 6 bases from J; junction bases left unmatched: 7. Germline V gives CDR1 KGHSH, CDR2 LQKENI. The CDR3 spells CASSIGQGAPEQYF. CDR3 bases: TGTGCCAGCTCTATAGGACAGGGGGCCCCCGAGCAGTACTTC.

The chain links TRBV4-1 to TRBJ2-3; a weak D match, TRBD2 (5 bases). Germline V gives CDR1 MGHRA, CDR2 YSYEKL. CDR3 length equals 18 residues. V was shortened by 0 bases and J by 0 bases, with 16 bases between the two germline ends. CDR3 region: CASSQDLRAHVSTDTQYF. CDR3 sequence (DNA): TGCGCCAGCAGCCAAGATTTGAGGGCTCACGTTAGCACAGATACGCAGTATTTT.

This chain uses TRBV5-1 with TRBJ2-5; tentatively, D is TRBD2 (7 bases). Trimming removed 0 bases at V and 5 bases at J, with 11 bases between. There are 14 residues in the CDR3. Germline V gives CDR1 SGHRS, CDR2 YFSETQ. Here the CDR3 reads CASSLGGGAETQYF. Here the CDR3 DNA reads TGCGCCAGCAGCTTGGGAGGGGGGGCGGAGACCCAGTACTTC.

This chain uses TRBV18 with TRBJ2-1; a possible D gene is TRBD1 (6 bases). Germline V CDR1 and CDR2: KGHSH, LQKENI. The CDR3 consists of 14 residues. V was trimmed by 1 base and J by 3 bases, leaving 7 bases between them. CDR3 sequence reads: CASSPRTVYNEQFF. CDR3 bases: TGTGCCAGCTCACCACGGACAGTCTACAATGAGCAGTTCTTC. Full variable domain (outside the CDR3, taken from reference TRBV18 and TRBJ2-1): NAGVMQNPRHLVRRRGQEARLRCSPMKGHSHVYWYRQLPEEGLKFMVYLQKENIIDESGMPKERFSAEFPKEGPSILRIQQVVRGDSAAYFCASSPRTVYNEQFFGPGTRLTVL.